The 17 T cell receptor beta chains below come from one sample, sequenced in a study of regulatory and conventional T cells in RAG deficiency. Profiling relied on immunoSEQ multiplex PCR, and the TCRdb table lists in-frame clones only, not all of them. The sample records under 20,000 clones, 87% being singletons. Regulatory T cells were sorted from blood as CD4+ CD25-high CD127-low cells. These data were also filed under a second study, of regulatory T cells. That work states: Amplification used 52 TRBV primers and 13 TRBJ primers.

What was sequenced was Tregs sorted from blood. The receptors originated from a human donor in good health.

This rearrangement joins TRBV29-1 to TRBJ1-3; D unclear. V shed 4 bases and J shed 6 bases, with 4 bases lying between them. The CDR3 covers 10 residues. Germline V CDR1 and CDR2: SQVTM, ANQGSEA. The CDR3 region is CSVVANTIYF. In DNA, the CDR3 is TGCAGCGTTGTGGCAAACACCATATATTTT.

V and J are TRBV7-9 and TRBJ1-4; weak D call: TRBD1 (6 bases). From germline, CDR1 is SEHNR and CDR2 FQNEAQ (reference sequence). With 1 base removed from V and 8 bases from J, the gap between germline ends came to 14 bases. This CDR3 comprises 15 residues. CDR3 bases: TGTGCCAGCAGCTTAGTATCGGGGGCGCACGAAAAACTGTTTTTT. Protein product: CASSLVSGAHEKLFF.

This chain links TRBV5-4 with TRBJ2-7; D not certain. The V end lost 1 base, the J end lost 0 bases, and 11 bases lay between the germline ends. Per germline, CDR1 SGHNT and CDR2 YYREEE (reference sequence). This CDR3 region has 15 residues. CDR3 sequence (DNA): TGTGCCAGCAGCTTGTTTGGCGGAAGCTCCTACGAGCAGTACTTC. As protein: CASSLFGGSSYEQYF.

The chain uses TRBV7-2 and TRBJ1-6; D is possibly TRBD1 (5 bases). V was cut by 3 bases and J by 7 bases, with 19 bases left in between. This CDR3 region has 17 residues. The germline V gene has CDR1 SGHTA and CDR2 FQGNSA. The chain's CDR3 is CASSFGGRLRPNSPLHF. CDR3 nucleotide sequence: TGTGCCAGCAGCTTCGGGGGAAGGCTAAGACCAAATTCACCCCTCCACTTT. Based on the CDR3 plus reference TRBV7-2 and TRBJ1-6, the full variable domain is GAGVSQSPSNKVTEKGKDVELRCDPISGHTALYWYRQSLGQGLEFLIYFQGNSAPDKSGLPSDRFSAERTGGSVSTLTIQRTQQEDSAVYLCASSFGGRLRPNSPLHFGNGTRLTVT.

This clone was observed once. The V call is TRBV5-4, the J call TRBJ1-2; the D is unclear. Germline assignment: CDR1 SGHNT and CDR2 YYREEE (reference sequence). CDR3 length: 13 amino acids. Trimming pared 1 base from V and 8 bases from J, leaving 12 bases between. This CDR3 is CASSLSGARGYTF. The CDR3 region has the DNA TGTGCCAGCAGCTTGAGTGGAGCGCGAGGCTACACCTTC.

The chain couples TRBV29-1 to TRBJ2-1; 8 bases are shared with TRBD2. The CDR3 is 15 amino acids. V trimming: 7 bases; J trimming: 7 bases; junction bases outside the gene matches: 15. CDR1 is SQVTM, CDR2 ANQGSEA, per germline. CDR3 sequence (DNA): TGCAGCGCCCAAAGGCGGGGGGCCTTGAGTAATGAGCAGTTCTTC. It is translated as CSAQRRGALSNEQFF.

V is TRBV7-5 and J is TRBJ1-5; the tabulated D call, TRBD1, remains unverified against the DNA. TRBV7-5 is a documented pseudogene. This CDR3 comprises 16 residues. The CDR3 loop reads CARRHTGTGKGQPQHF. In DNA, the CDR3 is TGTGCCAGAAGGCATACGGGGACAGGGAAAGGTCAGCCCCAGCATTTT.

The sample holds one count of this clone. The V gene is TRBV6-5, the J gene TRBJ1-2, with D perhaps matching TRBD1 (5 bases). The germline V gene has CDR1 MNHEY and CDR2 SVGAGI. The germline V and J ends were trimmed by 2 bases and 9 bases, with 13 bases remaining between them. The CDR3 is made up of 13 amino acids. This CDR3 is CASSYTREGSYTF. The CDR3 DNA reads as TGTGCCAGCAGTTACACTAGAGAGGGGAGCTACACCTTC.

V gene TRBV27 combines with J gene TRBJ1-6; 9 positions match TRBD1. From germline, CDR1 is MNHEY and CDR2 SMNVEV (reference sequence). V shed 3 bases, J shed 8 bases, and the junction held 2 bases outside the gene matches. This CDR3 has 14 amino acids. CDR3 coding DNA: TGTGCCAGCAGTTTGGACAGGGGAGATTCACCCCTCCACTTT. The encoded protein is CASSLDRGDSPLHF.

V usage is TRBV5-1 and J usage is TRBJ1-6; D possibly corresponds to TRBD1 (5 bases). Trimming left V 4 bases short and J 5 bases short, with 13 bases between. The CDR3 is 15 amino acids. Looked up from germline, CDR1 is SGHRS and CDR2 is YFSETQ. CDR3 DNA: TGCGCCAGCAGCCCGGCCCCGGGGGATAATTCACCCCTCCACTTT. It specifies CASSPAPGDNSPLHF.

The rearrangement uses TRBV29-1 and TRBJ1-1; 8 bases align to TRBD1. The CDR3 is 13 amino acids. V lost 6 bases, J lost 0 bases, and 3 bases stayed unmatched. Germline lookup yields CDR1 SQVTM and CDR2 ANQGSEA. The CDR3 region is CSVGQGLNTEAFF. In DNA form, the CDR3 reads TGCAGCGTCGGACAGGGACTGAACACTGAAGCTTTCTTT. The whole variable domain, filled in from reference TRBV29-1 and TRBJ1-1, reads SAVISQKPSRDICQRGTSLTIQCQVDSQVTMMFWYRQQPGQSLTLIATANQGSEATYESGFVIDKFPISRPNLTFSTLTVSNMSPEDSSIYLCSVGQGLNTEAFFGQGTRLTVV.

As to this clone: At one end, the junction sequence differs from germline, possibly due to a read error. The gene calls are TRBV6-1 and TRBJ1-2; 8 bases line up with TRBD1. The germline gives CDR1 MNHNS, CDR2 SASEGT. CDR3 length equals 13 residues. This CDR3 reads CTSREGQAYGYTF. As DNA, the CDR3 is TGTACCAGCAGAGAGGGACAGGCCTATGGCTACACCTTC.

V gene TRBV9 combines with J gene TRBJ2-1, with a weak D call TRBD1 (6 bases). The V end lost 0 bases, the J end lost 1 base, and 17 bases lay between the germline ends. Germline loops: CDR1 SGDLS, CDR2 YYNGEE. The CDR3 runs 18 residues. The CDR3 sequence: CASSVGVGGLRSYNEQFF. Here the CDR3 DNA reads TGTGCCAGCAGCGTAGGGGTTGGGGGCCTTAGGTCCTACAATGAGCAGTTCTTC.

CDR3 DNA sequence: TGTGCCAGCAGTGAGTCTTTTCGGAATGAGCAGTTCTTC. This gives the protein CASSESFRNEQFF. The chain joins TRBV6-1 to TRBJ2-1; D unresolved. Germline CDR1 reads MNHNS; CDR2 reads SASEGT. The CDR3 is 13 amino acids. V lost 3 bases and J 7 bases, leaving 10 bases between the germline ends.

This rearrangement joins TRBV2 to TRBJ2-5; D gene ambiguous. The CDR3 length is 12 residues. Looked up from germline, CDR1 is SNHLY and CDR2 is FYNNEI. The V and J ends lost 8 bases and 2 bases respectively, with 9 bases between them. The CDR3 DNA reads TGTGCCAGCGGGCCTTCTCAAGAGACCCAGTACTTC. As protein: CASGPSQETQYF.

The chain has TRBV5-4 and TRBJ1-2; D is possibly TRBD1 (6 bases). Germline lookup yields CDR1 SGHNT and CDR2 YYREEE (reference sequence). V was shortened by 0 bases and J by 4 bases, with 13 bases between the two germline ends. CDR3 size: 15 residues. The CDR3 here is CASSLAGGPGYGYTF. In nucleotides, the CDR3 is TGTGCCAGCAGCTTGGCGGGGGGGCCGGGCTATGGCTACACCTTC.

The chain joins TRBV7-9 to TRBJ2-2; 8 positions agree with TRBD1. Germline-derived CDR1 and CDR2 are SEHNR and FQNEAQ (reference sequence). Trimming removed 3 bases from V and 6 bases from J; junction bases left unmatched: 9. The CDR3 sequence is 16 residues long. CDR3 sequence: CASSFFRAQGAGELFF. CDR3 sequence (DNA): TGTGCCAGCAGCTTTTTTCGCGCACAGGGGGCCGGGGAGCTGTTTTTT.